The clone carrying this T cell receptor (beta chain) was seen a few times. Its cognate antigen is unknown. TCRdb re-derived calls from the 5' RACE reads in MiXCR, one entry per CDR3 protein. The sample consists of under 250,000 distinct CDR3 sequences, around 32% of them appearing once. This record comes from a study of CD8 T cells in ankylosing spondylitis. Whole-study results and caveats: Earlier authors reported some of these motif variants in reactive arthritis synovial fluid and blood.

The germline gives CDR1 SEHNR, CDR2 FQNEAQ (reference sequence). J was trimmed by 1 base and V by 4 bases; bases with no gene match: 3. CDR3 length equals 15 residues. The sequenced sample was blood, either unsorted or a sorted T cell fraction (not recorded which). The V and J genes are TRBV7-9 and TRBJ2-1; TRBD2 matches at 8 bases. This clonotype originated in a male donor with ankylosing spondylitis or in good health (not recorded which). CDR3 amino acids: CASSSTSGSYNEQFF. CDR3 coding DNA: TGTGCCAGCAGCTCAACTAGCGGTTCCTACAATGAGCAGTTCTTC.